Below are 26 T cell receptor beta chains sequenced from a single sample in a study of CD8 T cells in ankylosing spondylitis. TCRdb independently ran MiXCR on the 5' RACE reads; one entry per CDR3 protein. The sample gives some 140,000 distinct CDR3 sequences, more than 7% of which show up once; 6% to 9.5% is in the top ten. Sequences were obtained from synovial fluid, either unsorted or a sorted T cell fraction (not recorded which). The receptors come from a male donor with ankylosing spondylitis.

This clonotype was recorded at least ten times. The rearrangement joins TRBV7-2 to TRBJ2-7; TRBD2 matches 9 bases. There are 16 residues in the CDR3. CDR1 is SGHTA and CDR2 is FQGNSA in the germline V gene. The V gene end was trimmed by 2 bases and the J gene end by 3 bases; junction bases not matched to a gene: 8. CDR3 sequence (DNA): TGTGCCAGCAGCTTAAATATAGCGGGAGACATCTACGAGCAGTACTTC. Amino acid sequence: CASSLNIAGDIYEQYF.

This clonotype was observed a few times. The chain has TRBV7-2 and TRBJ1-2; 7 bases align to TRBD1. The CDR3 runs to 16 residues. J lost 8 bases, V lost 1 base, and 13 bases had no gene match. Germline CDR1 reads SGHTA; CDR2 reads FQGNSA. This CDR3 is CASSLDPGRGELGYTF. The CDR3 DNA follows: TGTGCCAGCAGCTTAGATCCAGGCAGGGGGGAGCTAGGCTACACCTTC.

The rearrangement uses TRBV20-1 and TRBJ1-2; D ambiguous. V was clipped by 6 bases and J by 3 bases, with 14 bases between them. The CDR3 runs 13 residues. CDR1 and CDR2 (germline): DFQATT, SNEGSKA (reference sequence). The CDR3 loop reads CSAQRGADYGYTF. The CDR3 nucleotides read TGCAGTGCCCAGCGTGGAGCCGACTATGGCTACACCTTC.

This clonotype was counted only a few times. The chain joins TRBV18 to TRBJ2-1; D gene uncertain. V lost 5 bases and J lost 6, with 17 bases in between. Germline V gene data show CDR1 as KGHSH and CDR2 as LQKENI. The CDR3 is made up of 15 amino acids. The CDR3 DNA is TGTGCCAGCTCAGCGGCCCTATCTGTGGGCAATGAGCAGTTCTTC. It yields the protein CASSAALSVGNEQFF.

This clonotype was observed many times. The gene calls are TRBV20-1 and TRBJ2-1; a weak D match, TRBD2 (6 bases). V was trimmed by 0 bases and J by 0 bases, leaving 9 bases between them. This CDR3 has 15 residues. Germline-derived CDR1 and CDR2 are DFQATT and SNEGSKA (reference sequence). The CDR3 sequence is CSAREGRSSYNEQFF. The CDR3 bases are TGCAGTGCTAGAGAGGGGAGGAGCTCCTACAATGAGCAGTTCTTC.

This clonotype has ten or more counts. The V call is TRBV24-1, the J call TRBJ2-1; D perhaps matches TRBD2 (5 bases). Trimming pared 3 bases from V and 2 bases from J, leaving 10 bases between. Looked up from germline, CDR1 is KGHDR and CDR2 is SFDVKD. The CDR3 has 15 residues. This chain's CDR3 is CATSDPSRPYNEQFF. The CDR3 DNA follows: TGTGCCACCAGTGATCCTAGCAGGCCCTACAATGAGCAGTTCTTC.

This clonotype appeared a few times. The J gene is TRBJ2-3, the V gene TRBV6-2 or TRBV6-3, with D perhaps TRBD2 (5 bases). The germline gives CDR1 MNHEY, CDR2 SVGEGT. The CDR3 has 14 residues. The ends were cut back, 2 bases at V and 4 bases at J, with 10 bases in the middle. The DNA of the CDR3 is TGTGCCAGCAGTTACGAGGCGGGCTCAGATACGCAGTATTTT. Protein sequence: CASSYEAGSDTQYF.

The table lists this clonotype with many counts. The chain has TRBV4-3 and TRBJ1-2, with a possible D match to TRBD1 (6 bases). Trimming pared 0 bases from V and 3 bases from J, leaving 17 bases between. In germline, CDR1 is LGHNA, CDR2 YSLEER. The CDR3 length is 17 residues. The CDR3 is CASSQDPWGGGYYGYTF. The CDR3, as DNA: TGCGCCAGCAGCCAAGACCCTTGGGGGGGCGGCTACTATGGCTACACCTTC.

The J gene is TRBJ1-5, the V gene TRBV20-1; 7 bases are a match to TRBD1. Germline V CDR1 and CDR2: DFQATT, SNEGSKA (reference sequence). The CDR3 is 14 amino acids. J was trimmed by 5 bases and V by 0 bases; bases with no gene match: 4. The DNA of the CDR3 is TGCAGTGCTAGAGATCACAGGGGATATCAGCCCCAGCATTTT. Amino acid sequence: CSARDHRGYQPQHF.

The V and J genes are TRBV5-1 and TRBJ1-1, with a possible D match to TRBD1 (6 bases). CDR3 size: 14 residues. Germline CDR1 is SGHRS and CDR2 is YFSETQ. Trimming removed 4 bases from V and 4 bases from J, with 14 bases in between. The DNA for the CDR3 is TGCGCCAGCAGCCGCGGACAGTCGGGCACTGAAGCTTTCTTT. Its protein is CASSRGQSGTEAFF. The whole variable domain, filled in from reference TRBV5-1 and TRBJ1-1, reads KAGVTQTPRYLIKTRGQQVTLSCSPISGHRSVSWYQQTPGQGLQFLFEYFSETQRNKGNFPGRFSGRQFSNSRSEMNVSTLELGDSALYLCASSRGQSGTEAFFGQGTRLTVV.

This clonotype was counted many times. The rearrangement uses TRBV20-1 and TRBJ2-5, with a possible D match to TRBD2 (6 bases). The germline V gene encodes CDR1 DFQATT and CDR2 SNEGSKA (reference sequence). The CDR3 is made up of 14 amino acids. V gave up 7 bases and J gave up 5 bases, with 20 bases separating them. The CDR3 loop is CSVPMGGSSETQYF. The CDR3 DNA reads as TGCAGTGTCCCCATGGGGGGATCCTCTGAGACCCAGTACTTC.

This clonotype came up many times. The V gene is TRBV20-1, the J gene TRBJ2-1; 8 positions match TRBD2. CDR1 and CDR2 from the germline V gene are DFQATT and SNEGSKA (reference sequence). V shed 8 bases, J shed 4 bases, and the junction held 10 bases outside the gene matches. The CDR3 runs 14 residues. This CDR3 is CSPGRAGGYNEQFF. As DNA, the CDR3 is TGCAGTCCAGGTCGGGCGGGGGGATACAATGAGCAGTTCTTC.

V is TRBV5-5 and J is TRBJ2-5, with TRBD1 matching over 7 bases. V lost 3 bases to trimming and J lost 5 bases; unmatched junction nucleotides: 13. Germline-derived CDR1 and CDR2 are SGHKS and YYEKEE (reference sequence). CDR3 length: 16 amino acids. The CDR3 bases are TGTGCCAGCAGCTCGCGAGGGGGCGCGGGTTTGGAGACCCAGTACTTC. Its translation: CASSSRGGAGLETQYF. The variable domain in full, with the rest retrieved from reference TRBV5-5 and TRBJ2-5, is DAGVTQSPTHLIKTRGQQVTLRCSPISGHKSVSWYQQVLGQGPQFIFQYYEKEERGRGNFPDRFSARQFPNYSSELNVNALLLGDSALYLCASSSRGGAGLETQYFGPGTRLLVL.

Many counts were recorded for this clonotype. The chain employs TRBV28 and TRBJ2-4; D remains ambiguous. Germline V CDR1 and CDR2: MDHEN, SYDVKM. Trimming left V 6 bases short and J 0 bases short, with 9 bases between. The CDR3 spans 14 residues. The CDR3 is CASRPPSAKNIQYF. The CDR3 DNA follows: TGTGCCAGCAGGCCTCCATCAGCCAAAAACATTCAGTACTTC. The variable domain in full, with the rest retrieved from reference TRBV28 and TRBJ2-4, is DVKVTQSSRYLVKRTGEKVFLECVQDMDHENMFWYRQDPGLGLRLIYFSYDVKMKEKGDIPEGYSVSREKKERFSLILESASTNQTSMYLCASRPPSAKNIQYFGAGTRLSVL.

This clonotype was observed a handful of times. The genes are TRBV5-1 and TRBJ2-6; D is uncertain. Germline V gives CDR1 SGHRS, CDR2 YFSETQ. The CDR3 runs to 16 residues. Trimming left V 0 bases short and J 0 bases short, with 7 bases between. The CDR3 protein is CASSLAALSGANVLTF. CDR3 DNA: TGCGCCAGCAGCTTGGCGGCTCTCTCTGGGGCCAACGTCCTGACTTTC.

The rearrangement uses TRBV25-1 and TRBJ2-1; 13 nucleotides line up with TRBD2. Trimming at V came to 5 bases and at J to 5 bases, leaving 6 bases not matched to a gene. Germline CDR1 is MGHDK and CDR2 is SYGVNS. The CDR3 has 16 residues. The CDR3 DNA reads TGTGCCAGCAGTCCTGGACTAGCGGGGGCGCACAATGAGCAGTTCTTC. Translated: CASSPGLAGAHNEQFF.

The chain is built from TRBV20-1 and TRBJ2-7; 11 bases match TRBD1. This CDR3 has 16 residues. The J segment lost 3 bases and the V segment lost 0 bases, leaving 7 bases of the junction unmatched. From germline, CDR1 is DFQATT and CDR2 SNEGSKA (reference sequence). DNA of the CDR3: TGCAGTGCTAGAGAAACCGGGACAGGGGGAAACTACGAGCAGTACTTC. This translates into CSARETGTGGNYEQYF.

This chain uses TRBV5-4 with TRBJ2-3; tentatively, D is TRBD2 (5 bases). Per germline, CDR1 SGHNT and CDR2 YYREEE (reference sequence). The V end was cut by 4 bases, the J end by 5 bases, with 17 bases between. This CDR3 contains 15 residues. CDR3 in DNA: TGTGCCAGCAGCCCTCCGGGATCCAAAGGAGATACGCAGTATTTT. Translation gives CASSPPGSKGDTQYF.

This sequence joins TRBV6-1 and TRBJ1-2; 8 nucleotides match TRBD1. Trimming cost V 1 base and J 6 bases; bases outside gene matches: 4. The CDR3 totals 14 residues. Germline V gene data show CDR1 as MNHNS and CDR2 as SASEGT. The CDR3 DNA reads TGTGCCAGCAGTGAAGTCGACAGGGGAGATGGCTACACCTTC. This sequence encodes CASSEVDRGDGYTF.

The rearrangement links TRBV5-1 to TRBJ2-7; tentative D call: TRBD1 (5 bases). CDR1 and CDR2 (germline): SGHRS, YFSETQ. Trimming took 0 bases from V and 3 from J, leaving 10 bases between them. This CDR3 is 14 amino acids long. CDR3 sequence reads: CASSLAGRVYEQYF. In nucleotides, the CDR3 is TGCGCCAGCAGCTTGGCGGGCAGGGTCTACGAGCAGTACTTC.

The chain recombines TRBV12-5 with TRBJ2-6; D may be TRBD1 or TRBD2 (5 bases each). V lost 1 base, J lost 2 bases, and 15 bases lay in between. This CDR3 spans 18 amino acids. Germline V gene sequence: CDR1 LGHNT, CDR2 FRNRAP. The CDR3, as DNA: TGTGCTAGTGGTTTGGCGAGGGGTGGCGGTGCTGGGGCCAACGTCCTGACTTTC. Protein product: CASGLARGGGAGANVLTF.

This clonotype was counted many times. The CDR3 DNA sequence: TGTGCCAGCAGGGGACAGTCTGATACCTACGAGCAGTACTTC. Its protein product is CASRGQSDTYEQYF. V gene TRBV6-1 combines with J gene TRBJ2-7; 7 bases fit TRBD1. J gave up 2 bases and V 6 bases, and 7 bases lay outside the gene matches. The CDR3 extends over 14 amino acids. Germline CDR1 reads MNHNS; CDR2 reads SASEGT.

This clonotype occurred many times. The rearrangement uses TRBV12-3 or TRBV12-4 and TRBJ1-2; no definite D call. This CDR3 is 15 amino acids long. Trimming removed 2 bases from V and 4 bases from J, with 14 bases in between. CDR3 amino acids: CASSLMEGWLYGYTF. The DNA for the CDR3 is TGTGCCAGCAGTTTAATGGAGGGATGGCTCTATGGCTACACCTTC.

This clonotype was counted at least ten times. J is TRBJ2-3 and V is TRBV20-1; TRBD1 aligns across 9 bases. CDR1 and CDR2 from the germline V gene are DFQATT and SNEGSKA (reference sequence). The CDR3 covers 14 residues. The junction had 3 bases not matched to a gene; V was cut back by 4 bases and J by 1 base. The CDR3 DNA reads as TGCAGTGCTACCCGGACAGGGGGCACAGATACGCAGTATTTT. Protein sequence: CSATRTGGTDTQYF.

The table lists this clonotype with a few counts. The CDR3 protein is CASSQTDRIGEKLFF. The CDR3 nucleotides are TGCGCCAGCAGCCAGACAGACAGGATCGGGGAAAAACTGTTTTTT. This sequence joins TRBV4-3 and TRBJ1-4; TRBD1 is a possible D gene (6 bases). The CDR3 covers 15 residues. V shed 3 bases and J shed 8 bases, with 16 bases lying between them. The germline gives CDR1 LGHNA, CDR2 YSLEER.

This clonotype came up many times. The chain uses TRBV6-2 or TRBV6-3 and TRBJ2-2; D remains unclear. The V gene's germline CDR1 is MNHEY and CDR2 SVGEGT. Trimming removed 2 bases at V and 3 bases at J, with 4 bases between. This CDR3 is 13 amino acids long. CDR3 DNA sequence: TGTGCCAGCAGTTACAGGGACACCGGGGAGCTGTTTTTT. This translates into CASSYRDTGELFF.